This T cell receptor beta chain was recovered during a study of CXCR3-negative and CXCR3-positive naive CD8 T cells. Germline V gives CDR1 SGHRS, CDR2 YFSETQ. The CDR3 is made up of 17 amino acids. It was by 5' RACE with UMI labels that the TRB cDNA libraries were prepared. From the 5' RACE reads, TCRdb lists one entry per CDR3 protein and no DNA. The sample's table shows fewer than 60,000 distinct CDR3 sequences. This TCR derives from a human donor in good health. Some clones in this sample may be carry-over from other donors' samples. The V call is TRBV5-1, the J call TRBJ1-6; TCRdb picks TRBD1, but there is no DNA to check that call. Sequencing was done on a sample of naive CXCR3- CD8+ T cells from blood. The subset is: CD45RO-CCR7+CD27+CD95- naive CD8+ T cells lacking CXCR3 (TNR3-). The CDR3 region is CASSPDRIASYNSPLHF.